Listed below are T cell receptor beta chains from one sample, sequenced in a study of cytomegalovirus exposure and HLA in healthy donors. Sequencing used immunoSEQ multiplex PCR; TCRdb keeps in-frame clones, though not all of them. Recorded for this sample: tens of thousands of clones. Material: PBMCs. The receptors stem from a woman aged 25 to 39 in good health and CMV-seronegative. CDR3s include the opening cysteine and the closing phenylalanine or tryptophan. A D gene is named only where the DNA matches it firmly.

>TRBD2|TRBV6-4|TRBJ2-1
TGTGCCAGCAGTGACTTACTAGCGGGGCCCAATGAGCAGTTCTTC
CASSDLLAGPNEQFF
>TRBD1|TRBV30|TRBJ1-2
TGTGCCTGGGACCCCCGGACAGGGTATAGCTACACCTTC
CAWDPRTGYSYTF
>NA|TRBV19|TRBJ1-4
TGTGCCAGTAGCAATGGGGACACCTCTAATGAAAAACTGTTTTTT
CASSNGDTSNEKLFF
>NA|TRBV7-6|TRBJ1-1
TGTGCCAGCAGCATCACCGGGTTTAACACTGAAGCTTTCTTT
CASSITGFNTEAFF
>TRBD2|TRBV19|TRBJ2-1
TGTGCCAGTAGCGGACTAGCGGGGCCTTACAATGAGCAGTTCTTC
CASSGLAGPYNEQFF
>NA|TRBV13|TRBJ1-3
TGTGCCAGCAGCAACAGGGTGGCGGTCACCATATATTTT
CASSNRVAVTIYF
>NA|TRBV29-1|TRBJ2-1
TGCAGCGTTTTGGGGCACTCCTACAATGAGCAGTTCTTC
CSVLGHSYNEQFF
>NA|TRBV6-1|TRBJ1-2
TGTGCCAGCAGTGAACCGGGGATCCGCGTAAATGGCTACACCTTC
CASSEPGIRVNGYTF
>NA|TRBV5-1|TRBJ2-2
TGCGCCAGCAGCTCGGAGGGGGGGGCCGGCACCGGGGAGCTGTTTTTT
CASSSEGGAGTGELFF
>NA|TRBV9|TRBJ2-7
TGTGCCAGCAGCGTAGGAGGGGGACAAGGGACCTACGAGCAGTACTTC
CASSVGGGQGTYEQYF
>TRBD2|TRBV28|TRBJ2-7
TGTGCCAGCAGTTTCGCGGGGGGGGTGGTCGAGCAGTACTTC
CASSFAGGVVEQYF
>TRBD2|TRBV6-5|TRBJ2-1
TGTGCCAGCAGTTACGCCGGGAGGGCAATTGAGCAGTTCTTC
CASSYAGRAIEQFF
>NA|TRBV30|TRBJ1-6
TGTGCCTGGAGTGTAGGGGCCCTTAATTCACCCCTCCACTTT
CAWSVGALNSPLHF
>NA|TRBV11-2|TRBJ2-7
TGTGCCAGCAGCCATATTTACGAGCAGTACTTC
CASSHIYEQYF
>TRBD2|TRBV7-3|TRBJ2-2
TGTGCCAGCAGCCGACTAGCGGGGGCGAACACCGGGGAGCTGTTTTTT
CASSRLAGANTGELFF
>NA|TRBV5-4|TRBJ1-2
TGTGCCAGCAGCTCGGAGGGGCGGGCTGGCTACACCTTC
CASSSEGRAGYTF
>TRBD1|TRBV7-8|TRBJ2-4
TGTGCCAGCAGCGGGACAGTTCTAGCCAAAAACATTCAGTACTTC
CASSGTVLAKNIQYF